A single sample gave rise to the 19 T cell receptor beta chains below, sequenced in a study of beta chain features in type 1 diabetes. cDNA synthesis used the whole RNA isolate, giving expressed TCRB sequences. Some clones are missing from TCRdb's copy, which holds only in-frame ones; the method was immunoSEQ multiplex PCR. Of almost 350,000 clones in the sample, around 8% were seen once. The sequenced sample was central memory CD4+ T cells from blood. The receptors derive from a woman aged 18-29 years in good health.

V gene TRBV10-3 combines with J gene TRBJ2-5; perhaps TRBD2 as D (6 bases). The V gene's germline CDR1 is ENHRY and CDR2 SYGVKD. Deletions cut 3 bases from V and 1 base from J, with 9 bases between. This CDR3 contains 14 residues. In nucleotides, the CDR3 is TGTGCCATCAGTGACCCCGGGGGCCAAGAGACCCAGTACTTC. It specifies CAISDPGGQETQYF.

This chain links TRBV4-1 with TRBJ2-1, with D maybe TRBD2 (6 bases). This CDR3 is 14 amino acids long. V lost 2 bases to trimming and J lost 5 bases, with 10 bases between them. The germline CDR1 and CDR2 sequences are MGHRA and YSYEKL. CDR3 in DNA: TGCGCCAGCAGCCAATTGGTAGCGGACAATGAGCAGTTCTTC. Translated, it gives CASSQLVADNEQFF.

This clone was seen repeatedly, ten times or more. The chain carries TRBV4-2 and TRBJ2-1; D possibly corresponds to TRBD1 (6 bases). V lost 1 base and J 9 bases, leaving 22 bases between the germline ends. The germline V gene has CDR1 LGHNA and CDR2 YNFKEQ. This CDR3 is built from 17 residues. The CDR3 region is CASSQVRATGIPLEQFF. CDR3 sequence (DNA): TGTGCCAGCAGCCAAGTTAGGGCCACAGGGATTCCACTTGAGCAGTTCTTC.

This clone was detected ten times or more. The chain recombines TRBV7-2 with TRBJ2-7; 8 nucleotides line up with TRBD2. The junction had 2 bases not matched to a gene; V was cut back by 4 bases and J by 0 bases. The CDR3 length is 14 residues. The V gene's germline CDR1 is SGHTA and CDR2 FQGNSA. The CDR3, as DNA: TGTGCCAGCAGCTCCGGGAGGGTCTCCTACGAGCAGTACTTC. This codes for CASSSGRVSYEQYF.

This rearrangement joins TRBV11-2 to TRBJ2-4; D is ambiguous. The CDR3 loop spans 15 amino acids. Between the trimmed V and J ends, which lost 4 bases and 0 bases, there was a span of 10 bases. Germline V gene data show CDR1 as SGHAT and CDR2 as FQNNGV. The CDR3 sequence is CASSSQTLAKNIQYF. The CDR3, as DNA: TGTGCCAGCAGCTCGCAGACCTTAGCCAAAAACATTCAGTACTTC.

In this sample, this clone turned up a few times. The V gene is TRBV18, the J gene TRBJ1-2; a weak D match, TRBD1 (6 bases). This CDR3 spans 13 amino acids. V lost 3 bases to trimming and J lost 4 bases, with 9 bases between them. The V gene's germline CDR1 is KGHSH and CDR2 LQKENI. The CDR3: CASSPGQPYGYTF. Written as DNA, the CDR3 is TGTGCCAGCTCACCTGGACAGCCCTATGGCTACACCTTC.

This clone came up a few times. The chain recombines TRBV20-1 with TRBJ2-1; no reliable D call. The V end lost 5 bases, the J end lost 9 bases, and 8 bases lay between the germline ends. Per germline, CDR1 DFQATT and CDR2 SNEGSKA (reference sequence). The CDR3 has 10 residues. The DNA for the CDR3 is TGCAGTGCTTCCGACTCTGAGCAGTTCTTC. This codes for CSASDSEQFF.

This clone was seen only a few times. The chain is built from TRBV5-5 and TRBJ1-5; 7 nucleotides align to TRBD1. Trimming took 0 bases from V and 7 from J; bases not matched to a gene: 10. Germline lookup yields CDR1 SGHKS and CDR2 YYEKEE (reference sequence). The length of the CDR3 is 16 residues. As DNA, the CDR3 is TGTGCCAGCAGCTTGGGGACCGGGACAGTCAGACAGCCCCAGCATTTT. Translation: CASSLGTGTVRQPQHF.

This sequence joins TRBV29-1 and TRBJ2-7; 12 positions agree with TRBD2. There are 12 residues in the CDR3. Germline V gives CDR1 SQVTM, CDR2 ANQGSEA. V shed 7 bases, J shed 9 bases, and the junction held 7 bases outside the gene matches. CDR3 region: CSAARTSGMQYF. The CDR3 nucleotides read TGCAGCGCTGCTCGGACTAGCGGGATGCAGTACTTC.

With regard to this clone: This sample includes further DNA sequences coding for the same CDR3. The chain links TRBV18 to TRBJ2-1, with D possibly being TRBD1 (6 bases). Germline CDR1 is KGHSH and CDR2 is LQKENI. The CDR3 sequence is 15 residues long. V was cut by 6 bases and J by 0 bases, with 12 bases left in between. This CDR3 reads CASSPGQSSYNEQFF. The DNA of the CDR3 is TGTGCCAGCTCCCCAGGACAGTCCTCCTACAATGAGCAGTTCTTC. Using reference TRBV18 and TRBJ2-1 for the parts outside the CDR3, the full variable domain is NAGVMQNPRHLVRRRGQEARLRCSPMKGHSHVYWYRQLPEEGLKFMVYLQKENIIDESGMPKERFSAEFPKEGPSILRIQQVVRGDSAAYFCASSPGQSSYNEQFFGPGTRLTVL.

V usage is TRBV7-3 and J usage is TRBJ2-2; a possible D gene is TRBD2 (5 bases). Per germline, CDR1 SGHTA and CDR2 FQGTGA. The CDR3 runs 15 residues. The ends were cut back, 3 bases at V and 3 bases at J, with 11 bases in the middle. CDR3 protein: CASSFGGRDTGELFF. The CDR3 DNA reads TGTGCCAGCAGCTTTGGAGGACGGGACACCGGGGAGCTGTTTTTT.

V gene TRBV11-1 combines with J gene TRBJ2-6, with 8 bases that match TRBD1. This CDR3 has 17 residues. In germline, CDR1 is SGHAT, CDR2 FQDESV (reference sequence). V trimming: 4 bases; J trimming: 0 bases; junction bases outside the gene matches: 5. The CDR3 bases are TGTGCCAGCAGCTCTCGGACAGGGATCTCTGGGGCCAACGTCCTGACTTTC. This translates into CASSSRTGISGANVLTF.

The V and J genes are TRBV18 and TRBJ2-7, with unresolved D. Trimming took 0 bases from V and 2 from J, leaving 8 bases between them. CDR1 and CDR2 (germline): KGHSH, LQKENI. This CDR3 has 14 residues. The CDR3 loop reads CASSPPSLPYEQYF. The CDR3 nucleotides are TGTGCCAGCTCACCACCGAGCCTGCCCTACGAGCAGTACTTC. Complete variable domain (other parts from reference TRBV18 and TRBJ2-7): NAGVMQNPRHLVRRRGQEARLRCSPMKGHSHVYWYRQLPEEGLKFMVYLQKENIIDESGMPKERFSAEFPKEGPSILRIQQVVRGDSAAYFCASSPPSLPYEQYFGPGTRLTVT.

This clone was seen a handful of times. This chain uses TRBV7-8 with TRBJ2-5, with no clear D. Germline values: CDR1 SGHVS, CDR2 FQNEAQ. The V gene lost 3 bases and the J gene lost 1 base, with 9 bases spanning the gap. This CDR3 has 14 amino acids. The CDR3 DNA reads as TGTGCCAGCAGCTTGGACCGCTTCCAAGAGACCCAGTACTTC. Its translation: CASSLDRFQETQYF.

This clone appeared many times. The chain links TRBV2 to TRBJ1-1, with TRBD1 identical over 7 bases. The junction had 7 bases not matched to a gene; V was cut back by 6 bases and J by 9 bases. Germline V CDR1 and CDR2: SNHLY, FYNNEI. There are 12 residues in the CDR3. DNA of the CDR3: TGTGCCAGCAGAGGGGACAGTCAACAAGCTTTCTTT. This sequence encodes CASRGDSQQAFF.

To note about this clone: Other DNA sequences in this sample translate to the same CDR3. The chain links TRBV6-6 to TRBJ1-5, with a weak D call TRBD1 (5 bases). Trimming removed 1 base at V and 5 bases at J, with 9 bases between. The CDR3 loop spans 14 amino acids. Germline V gene data show CDR1 as MNHNY and CDR2 as SVGAGI (reference sequence). CDR3 bases: TGTGCCAGCAGTTACTTGCAGGGCGATCAGCCCCAGCATTTT. Translated: CASSYLQGDQPQHF.

V usage is TRBV10-3 and J usage is TRBJ2-1, with TRBD1 matching over 7 bases. The V gene end was trimmed by 7 bases and the J gene end by 4 bases; junction bases not matched to a gene: 4. This CDR3 is built from 13 residues. CDR1 ENHRY and CDR2 SYGVKD come from the germline V gene. CDR3 in amino acids: CAIKGTEYNEQFF. Written as DNA, the CDR3 is TGTGCCATCAAAGGGACAGAGTACAATGAGCAGTTCTTC.

The V call is TRBV5-1, the J call TRBJ2-1; unclear D gene. Trimming pared 1 base from V and 6 bases from J, leaving 8 bases between. Per the germline V gene, CDR1 is SGHRS and CDR2 is YFSETQ. The CDR3 covers 13 residues. CDR3 DNA sequence: TGCGCCAGCAGCTTGTCGCTAAGCAATGAGCAGTTCTTC. Protein product: CASSLSLSNEQFF.

The V gene is TRBV11-2, the J gene TRBJ2-5; D is unclear. Per the germline V gene, CDR1 is SGHAT and CDR2 is FQNNGV. The CDR3 sequence is 15 residues long. Trimming left V 2 bases short and J 1 base short, with 11 bases between. CDR3 region: CASSLFAHSQETQYF. In DNA, the CDR3 is TGTGCCAGCAGCTTATTCGCGCATTCCCAAGAGACCCAGTACTTC.